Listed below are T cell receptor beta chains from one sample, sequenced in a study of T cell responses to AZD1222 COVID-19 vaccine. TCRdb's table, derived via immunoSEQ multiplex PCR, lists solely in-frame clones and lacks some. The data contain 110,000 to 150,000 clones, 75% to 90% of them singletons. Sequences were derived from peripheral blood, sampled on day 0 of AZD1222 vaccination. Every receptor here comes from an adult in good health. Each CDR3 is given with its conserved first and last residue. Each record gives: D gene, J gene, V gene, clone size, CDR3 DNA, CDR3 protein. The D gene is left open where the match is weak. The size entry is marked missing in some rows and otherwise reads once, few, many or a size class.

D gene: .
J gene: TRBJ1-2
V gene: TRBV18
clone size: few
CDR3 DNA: TGTGCCAGCTCACCAGCAGGGGACTATGGCTACACCTTC
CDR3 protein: CASSPAGDYGYTF

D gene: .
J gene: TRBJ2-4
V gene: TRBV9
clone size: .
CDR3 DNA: TGTGCCAGCAGCGTAGGTAGAGTCTCGAACATTCAGTACTTC
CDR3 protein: CASSVGRVSNIQYF

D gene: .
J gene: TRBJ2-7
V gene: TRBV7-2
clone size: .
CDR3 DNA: TGTGCCAGCAGCTCCGGCCCTGTAGGGCCCTACGAGCAGTACTTC
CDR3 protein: CASSSGPVGPYEQYF

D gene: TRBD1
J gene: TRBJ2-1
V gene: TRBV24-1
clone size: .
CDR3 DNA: TGTGCCACCAGTGAATCGGGACAGGGGAGCTACAATGAGCAGTTCTTC
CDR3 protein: CATSESGQGSYNEQFF

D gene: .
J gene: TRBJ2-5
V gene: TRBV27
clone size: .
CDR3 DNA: TGTGCCAGCAGCCATCAAGAGACCCAGTACTTC
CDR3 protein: CASSHQETQYF

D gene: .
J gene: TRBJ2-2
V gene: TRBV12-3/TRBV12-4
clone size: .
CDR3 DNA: TGTGCCAGCAGTCCCCCTGGGACCGGGGAGCTGTTTTTT
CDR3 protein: CASSPPGTGELFF

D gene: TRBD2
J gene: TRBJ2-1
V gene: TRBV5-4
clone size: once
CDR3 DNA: TGTGCCAGCAGCTTGGTTAAACTAGCGTCCTCCTACAATGAGCAGTTCTTC
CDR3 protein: CASSLVKLASSYNEQFF

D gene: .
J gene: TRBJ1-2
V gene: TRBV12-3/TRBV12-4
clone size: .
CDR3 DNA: TGTGCCAGCACCATCAATGCGGGCTATGGCTACACCTTC
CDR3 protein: CASTINAGYGYTF

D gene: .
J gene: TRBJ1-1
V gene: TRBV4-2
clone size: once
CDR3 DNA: TGTGCCAGCAGCCAAGGAATCTACGGGCAGAACACTGAAGCTTTCTTT
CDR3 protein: CASSQGIYGQNTEAFF

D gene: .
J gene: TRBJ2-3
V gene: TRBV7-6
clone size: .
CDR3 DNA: TGTGCCACCAGCTGGAAGACAGGCGGGGATACGCAGTATTTT
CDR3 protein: CATSWKTGGDTQYF

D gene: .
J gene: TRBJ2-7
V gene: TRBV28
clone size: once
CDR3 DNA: TGTGCCAGCAGTTTAGCGGGGTCGAAAACCTACGAGCAGTACTTC
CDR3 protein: CASSLAGSKTYEQYF

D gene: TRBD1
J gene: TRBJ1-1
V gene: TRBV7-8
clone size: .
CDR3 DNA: TGTGCCAGCAGGCGACAGGGGGGGGAGACTGAAGCTTTCTTT
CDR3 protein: CASRRQGGETEAFF

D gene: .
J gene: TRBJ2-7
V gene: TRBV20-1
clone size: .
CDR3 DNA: TGCAGTGCTAGTAAGGTCAGCTCGGCCTACGAGCAGTACTTC
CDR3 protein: CSASKVSSAYEQYF

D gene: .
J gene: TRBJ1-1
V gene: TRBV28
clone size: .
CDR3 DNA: TGTGCCAGCAGTTTATTGGGACCGTCTGAAGCTTTCTTT
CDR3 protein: CASSLLGPSEAFF

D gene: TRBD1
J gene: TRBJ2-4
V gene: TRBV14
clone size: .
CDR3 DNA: TGTGCCAGCAGCCAGTACGACAGGGCTGGAAACATTCAGTACTTC
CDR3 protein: CASSQYDRAGNIQYF

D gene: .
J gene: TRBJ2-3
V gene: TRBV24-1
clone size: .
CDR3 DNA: TGTGCCACCAGTGAGGGGTTGAAGGGGAGCACAGATACGCAGTATTTT
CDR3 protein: CATSEGLKGSTDTQYF

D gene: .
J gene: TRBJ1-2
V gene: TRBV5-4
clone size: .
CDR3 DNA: TGTGCCAGCAGCGATATTTATAATACTAACTATGGCTACACCTTC
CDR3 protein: CASSDIYNTNYGYTF

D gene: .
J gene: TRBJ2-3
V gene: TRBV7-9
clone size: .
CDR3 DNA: TGTGCCAGCAGCTTAATGGGGAATCGAGAAGATACGCAGTATTTT
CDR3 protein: CASSLMGNREDTQYF

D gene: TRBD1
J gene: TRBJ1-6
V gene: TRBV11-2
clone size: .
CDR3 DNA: TGTGCCAGCAGCTTAGCAGGGGGATTCAATTCACCCCTCCACTTT
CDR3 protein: CASSLAGGFNSPLHF

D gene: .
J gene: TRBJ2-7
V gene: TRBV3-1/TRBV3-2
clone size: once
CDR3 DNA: TGTGCCAGCAGCTCGGACGGGGAGGACGAGCAGTACTTC
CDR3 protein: CASSSDGEDEQYF

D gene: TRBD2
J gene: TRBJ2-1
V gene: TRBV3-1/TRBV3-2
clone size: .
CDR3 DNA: TGTGCCAGCAGCCCCGGGACTAGCGTTTTTCCGAGCTCCTACAATGAGCAGTTCTTC
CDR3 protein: CASSPGTSVFPSSYNEQFF

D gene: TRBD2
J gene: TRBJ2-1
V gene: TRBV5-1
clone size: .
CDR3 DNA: TGCGCCAGCAGCCGGAGGGAGCGGGAGGGCCGAGGTGAGCAGTTCTTC
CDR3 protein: CASSRREREGRGEQFF

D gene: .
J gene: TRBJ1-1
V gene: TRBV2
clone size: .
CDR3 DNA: TGTGCCAATGGGACCCCCCGGGGAGCTTTCTTT
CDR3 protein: CANGTPRGAFF

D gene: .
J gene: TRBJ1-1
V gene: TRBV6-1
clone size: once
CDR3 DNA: TGTGCCAGCAGTGAAAGCCCGGCCAACACTGAAGCTTTCTTT
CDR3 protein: CASSESPANTEAFF

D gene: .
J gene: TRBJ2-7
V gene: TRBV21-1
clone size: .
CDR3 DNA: TGTGCCAGCAGCAAAATTAGGGCCGGCTCCTACGAGCAGTACTTC
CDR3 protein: CASSKIRAGSYEQYF

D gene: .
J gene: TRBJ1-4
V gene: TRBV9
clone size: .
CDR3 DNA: TGTGCCAGCAGCCCCAATCCTGAGCCTAATGAAAAACTGTTTTTT
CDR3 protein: CASSPNPEPNEKLFF

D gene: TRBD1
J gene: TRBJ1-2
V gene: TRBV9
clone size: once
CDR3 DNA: TGTGCCAGCAGCATCGACAGGGGCTACGGCTACACCTTC
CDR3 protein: CASSIDRGYGYTF

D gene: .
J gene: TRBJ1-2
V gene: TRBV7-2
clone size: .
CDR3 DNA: TGTGCCAGCAGCTTAAAGGGGGATGGGACCGAGGGGGGCTACACCTTC
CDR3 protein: CASSLKGDGTEGGYTF

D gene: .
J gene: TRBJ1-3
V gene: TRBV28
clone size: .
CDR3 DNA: TGTGCCAGCAGTTATAAGCAGTGGGGCTATGGAAACACCATATATTTT
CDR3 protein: CASSYKQWGYGNTIYF

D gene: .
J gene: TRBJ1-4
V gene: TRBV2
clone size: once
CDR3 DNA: TGTGCCAGCAGACGGCAGGGAGAAAAACTGTTTTTT
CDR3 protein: CASRRQGEKLFF

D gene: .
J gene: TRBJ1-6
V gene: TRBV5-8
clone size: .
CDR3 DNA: TGTGCCAGCAGCTCCTCGCGGGTGCAGGTGGGGAATTCACCCCTCCACTTT
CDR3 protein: CASSSSRVQVGNSPLHF

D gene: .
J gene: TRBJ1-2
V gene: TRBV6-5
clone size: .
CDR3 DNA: TGTGCCATCCGCGCCAGGAACTATGGCTACACCTTC
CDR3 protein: CAIRARNYGYTF

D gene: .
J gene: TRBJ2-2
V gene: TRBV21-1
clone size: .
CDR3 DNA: TGTGCCAGCCCAATTCCGGGTGTCGCGACTTCCCGAACCGGGGAGCTGTTTTTT
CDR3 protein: CASPIPGVATSRTGELFF

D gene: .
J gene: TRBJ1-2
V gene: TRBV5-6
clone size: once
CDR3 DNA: TGTGCCAGCAGCCAAAGACAGAGTGGCTACACCTTC
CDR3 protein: CASSQRQSGYTF

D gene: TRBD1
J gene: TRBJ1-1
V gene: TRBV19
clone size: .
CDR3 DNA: TGTGCCAGTAGTACCCCCCCGGGACAGGGTCGCAACACTGAAGCTTTCTTT
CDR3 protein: CASSTPPGQGRNTEAFF

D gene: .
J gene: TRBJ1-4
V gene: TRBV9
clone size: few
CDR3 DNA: TGTGCCAGCAGCGCAAGACGGGAGCGGCAGATTAATGAAAAACTGTTTTTT
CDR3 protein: CASSARRERQINEKLFF

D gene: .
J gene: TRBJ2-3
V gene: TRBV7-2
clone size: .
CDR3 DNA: TGTGCCAGCAGCCTATATAGCGCCCGGGACCCCACGCAGTATTTT
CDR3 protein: CASSLYSARDPTQYF

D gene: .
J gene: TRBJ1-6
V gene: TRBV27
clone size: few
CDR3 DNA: TGTGCCAGCAGTTTATCGATAGGGCATAGTTCACCCCTCCACTTT
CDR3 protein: CASSLSIGHSSPLHF

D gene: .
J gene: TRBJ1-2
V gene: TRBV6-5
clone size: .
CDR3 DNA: TGTGCCAGCAGGAATACACGAAGGGGCTACACCTTC
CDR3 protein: CASRNTRRGYTF